This TCR beta chain was retrieved from a study of T cell changes during pregnancy in multiple sclerosis. Produced via immunoSEQ multiplex PCR; TCRdb's table is partial and in-frame only. The table records around 39,000 clones, around nine tenths of them present only once. The CDR3 loop spans 12 amino acids. From germline, CDR1 is SGDLS and CDR2 YYNGEE. Trimming removed 4 bases at V and 5 bases at J, with 10 bases between. The rearrangement joins TRBV9 to TRBJ2-7, with D possibly TRBD1 on 5 matching bases. The source material was CD8+ T cells from peripheral blood mononuclear cells, sampled in the first trimester of pregnancy. The clonotype originates from a female donor with multiple sclerosis, enrolled in a pregnancy study. CDR3 in amino acids: CASSPQGHEQYF. The CDR3 DNA reads as TGTGCCAGCAGCCCCCAGGGCCACGAGCAGTACTTC.